This is a list of T cell receptor beta chains from one sample in a study of T cell repertoires in cytomegalovirus infection. Antigen specificity for these receptors is unknown. In TCRdb, the reads were re-called with MiXCR into one record per CDR3 protein. The sample yields about 27,000 distinct CDR3 sequences, around 19% seen once. Sequences were derived from CD8+ T cells from cultured PBMCs, sampled from culture after CMV antigen stimulation. The receptors shown here come from a human donor in good health (CMV status not recorded). Some clones in this sample may be carry-over from other donors' samples. The CDR3 runs from the conserved cysteine through the conserved F or W. The D gene is left open where the match is weak. Expanded clones get a size class; other rows say once, few or many, or leave the size out.

CDR3 | DNA | J | V | D | size
CASSRIAGTGGSPLHF | TGTGCTAGCAGCCGGATCGCCGGGACAGGAGGGTCACCACTCCACTTT | TRBJ1-6 | TRBV7-2 | TRBD1 | few
CASSLGGESLYGYTF | TGTGCCAGCAGCCTGGGGGGGGAATCCCTCTATGGCTACACCTTC | TRBJ1-2 | TRBV7-2 | - | few
CAIKQGFTEAFF | TGTGCCATCAAACAGGGATTCACTGAAGCTTTCTTT | TRBJ1-1 | TRBV28 | - | few
CASSPLPTRASDYNEQFF | TGTGCCAGCAGTCCTCTACCAACTAGGGCTAGCGATTACAATGAGCAGTTCTTC | TRBJ2-1 | TRBV12-3/TRBV12-4 | - | -
CASSLRPGGNEQYF | TGTGCCAGCAGCCTACGTCCCGGGGGCAACGAGCAGTACTTC | TRBJ2-7 | TRBV7-8 | - | once
CSARDLGTATYEQYF | TGCAGTGCTAGAGATTTGGGGACAGCTACCTACGAGCAGTACTTC | TRBJ2-7 | TRBV20-1 | TRBD1 | few
CASSPRTSGVYNEQFF | TGTGCCAGTAGTCCCCGGACTAGCGGGGTCTACAATGAGCAGTTCTTC | TRBJ2-1 | TRBV19 | TRBD2 | -
CAMGTGRTEAFF | TGTGCCATGGGGACAGGCCGCACTGAAGCTTTCTTT | TRBJ1-1 | TRBV10-3 | TRBD1 | -
CASGARGAFF | TGTGCCAGCGGCGCCCGGGGAGCTTTCTTT | TRBJ1-1 | TRBV28 | - | -
CASSGSNRAGSYEQYF | TGTGCCAGCAGCGGTTCTAACCGGGCAGGCTCCTACGAGCAGTACTTC | TRBJ2-7 | TRBV7-9 | - | few
CASSRANQPQHF | TGTGCCAGCAGCCGAGCCAATCAGCCCCAGCATTTT | TRBJ1-5 | TRBV12-3/TRBV12-4 | - | -
CASKAGGEETQYF | TGTGCCAGCAAAGCGGGAGGGGAGGAGACCCAGTACTTC | TRBJ2-5 | TRBV28 | TRBD2 | -
CAWDEGNQPQHF | TGTGCCTGGGACGAAGGCAATCAGCCCCAGCATTTT | TRBJ1-5 | TRBV30 | - | -
CASSLSVGELFF | TGCGCCAGCAGCCTTTCTGTCGGGGAGCTGTTTTTT | TRBJ2-2 | TRBV4-1 | - | once
CASSDRGRISGANVLTF | TGTGCCAGCAGTGACAGGGGCCGTATCTCTGGGGCCAACGTCCTGACTTTC | TRBJ2-6 | TRBV2 | - | few
CSVILAGQGPTEAFF | TGCAGCGTGATTTTGGCCGGACAGGGGCCCACTGAAGCTTTCTTT | TRBJ1-1 | TRBV29-1 | TRBD1 | -
CASSATGGIQYF | TGTGCCAGCAGCGCAACCGGGGGCATTCAGTACTTC | TRBJ2-4 | TRBV7-2 | - | few
CSANQGKEAFF | TGCAGTGCAAACCAGGGAAAGGAAGCTTTCTTT | TRBJ1-1 | TRBV20-1 | - | few
CATSRDAQINSEAFF | TGTGCCACCAGCAGAGATGCCCAAATAAACAGCGAAGCTTTCTTT | TRBJ1-1 | TRBV15 | - | few
CASSLMSRGRGSNQPQHF | TGTGCCAGCAGCTTAATGAGCAGGGGGCGAGGTAGCAATCAGCCCCAGCATTTT | TRBJ1-5 | TRBV7-2 | TRBD1 | -
CASTPGSSYGYTF | TGTGCCAGCACCCCAGGGTCCAGCTATGGCTACACCTTC | TRBJ1-2 | TRBV6-5 | - | -
CASSPGTLEGQPQHF | TGTGCCAGCAGCCCCGGGACCTTGGAGGGTCAGCCCCAGCATTTT | TRBJ1-5 | TRBV7-2 | - | once
CASSSRRTAGYEQYF | TGTGCCAGCAGTTCCCGCCGGACTGCGGGCTACGAGCAGTACTTC | TRBJ2-7 | TRBV5-5 | - | few
CASYDLQDSGANVLTF | TGTGCCAGTTACGATCTACAGGACTCTGGGGCCAACGTCCTGACTTTC | TRBJ2-6 | TRBV6-2/TRBV6-3 | - | -
CASSSGQDRQPQHF | TGTGCCAGCAGCTCTGGACAGGATCGTCAGCCCCAGCATTTT | TRBJ1-5 | TRBV7-8 | TRBD1 | few
CASSPPGRRQETQYF | TGTGCCAGCAGCCCACCTGGGCGGCGCCAAGAGACCCAGTACTTC | TRBJ2-5 | TRBV12-3/TRBV12-4 | - | -
CASSLWPDYNYGYTF | TGTGCCAGCAGTTTATGGCCAGACTATAACTATGGCTACACCTTC | TRBJ1-2 | TRBV27 | - | -
CASSLSGGGNTIYF | TGTGCCAGCAGTTTATCAGGAGGAGGAAACACCATATATTTT | TRBJ1-3 | TRBV12-3/TRBV12-4 | - | few
CASSPRAGTEKLFF | TGTGCCAGCAGCCCCCGTGCAGGGACAGAAAAACTGTTTTTT | TRBJ1-4 | TRBV7-6 | - | -
CASRPVERASPYEQYF | TGTGCCAGCAGACCAGTTGAAAGAGCTTCCCCCTACGAGCAGTACTTC | TRBJ2-7 | TRBV7-9 | - | -
CASTLYQGAYNEQFF | TGTGCCAGCACCCTGTACCAGGGGGCTTACAATGAGCAGTTCTTC | TRBJ2-1 | TRBV7-6 | TRBD1 | few
CASSGTSGSYEQYF | TGTGCCAGCAGTGGGACTAGCGGGAGCTACGAGCAGTACTTC | TRBJ2-7 | TRBV2 | TRBD2 | -
CASSQEGGGTYNEQFF | TGCGCCAGCAGCCAAGAAGGAGGGGGTACCTACAATGAGCAGTTCTTC | TRBJ2-1 | TRBV4-3 | - | many
CASSYARPDTEAFF | TGCGCCAGCAGCTACGCAAGACCAGACACTGAAGCTTTCTTT | TRBJ1-1 | TRBV5-1 | - | -
CASSPRDTSYEQYF | TGTGCCAGCAGCCCCCGGGACACCTCCTACGAGCAGTACTTC | TRBJ2-7 | TRBV12-3/TRBV12-4 | - | few
CASSIRGQGTNYGYTF | TGTGCCAGCAGTATACGGGGGCAGGGGACTAACTATGGCTACACCTTC | TRBJ1-2 | TRBV27 | - | many
CASSLTPRLAVQETQYF | TGTGCCAGCAGTTTAACCCCCCGGCTAGCAGTACAAGAGACCCAGTACTTC | TRBJ2-5 | TRBV12-3/TRBV12-4 | - | few
CASSTTGVAVANEKLFF | TGTGCCAGCAGCACGACAGGGGTCGCCGTAGCTAATGAAAAACTGTTTTTT | TRBJ1-4 | TRBV7-8 | TRBD1 | many
CASSQEGSSGNTIYF | TGCGCCAGCAGCCAAGAAGGGAGCTCTGGAAACACCATATATTTT | TRBJ1-3 | TRBV4-1 | - | few
CASSLRSSGAYNEQFF | TGTGCCAGCAGCTTGAGGTCTAGCGGGGCCTACAATGAGCAGTTCTTC | TRBJ2-1 | TRBV7-6 | TRBD2 | few
CASSTRVPRSTDTQYF | TGTGCCAGCAGCACCCGGGTCCCCCGTAGCACAGATACGCAGTATTTT | TRBJ2-3 | TRBV7-8 | - | -
CASSLLWGRRENIQYF | TGTGCCAGCAGCTTACTATGGGGGAGAAGGGAAAACATTCAGTACTTC | TRBJ2-4 | TRBV7-2 | - | once
CASSLVGQGGYGYTF | TGTGCCAGCAGCTTAGTCGGACAGGGCGGCTATGGCTACACCTTC | TRBJ1-2 | TRBV7-9 | TRBD1 | few
CAISSEGSTTEAFF | TGTGCCATCAGTTCTGAGGGATCTACGACTGAAGCTTTCTTT | TRBJ1-1 | TRBV10-3 | - | -
CASSPGTGTLGYTF | TGTGCCAGCAGCCCCGGGACAGGGACTCTTGGCTACACCTTC | TRBJ1-2 | TRBV7-6 | TRBD1 | few
CASSIGVRYANTEAFF | TGTGCCAGCAGCATAGGGGTTAGGTACGCGAACACTGAAGCTTTCTTT | TRBJ1-1 | TRBV7-9 | - | many
CARSSGTGAHEQFF | TGTGCCCGCAGCTCCGGGACAGGGGCCCATGAGCAGTTCTTC | TRBJ2-1 | TRBV6-1 | TRBD1 | -
CASSSRGPGNQPQHF | TGTGCCAGCAGCTCTCGGGGACCCGGCAATCAGCCCCAGCATTTT | TRBJ1-5 | TRBV7-6 | - | many
CASSLGYGTVSEQYF | TGTGCCAGCAGCTTAGGGTACGGGACAGTCAGCGAGCAGTACTTC | TRBJ2-7 | TRBV7-6 | TRBD1 | -
CASSLDRGPSDTQYF | TGTGCCAGCAGCTTGGACAGGGGGCCGTCAGATACGCAGTATTTT | TRBJ2-3 | TRBV7-2 | TRBD1 | few
CASGFFSGANVLTF | TGTGCTAGTGGTTTTTTCTCTGGGGCCAACGTCCTGACTTTC | TRBJ2-6 | TRBV12-5 | - | -
CASSLDGAGELFF | TGTGCCAGCAGCTTGGATGGGGCCGGGGAGCTGTTTTTT | TRBJ2-2 | TRBV5-4 | - | -
CASSSRAGDYNEQFF | TGTGCCAGCAGCTCTCGAGCGGGAGACTACAATGAGCAGTTCTTC | TRBJ2-1 | TRBV7-2 | TRBD2 | -
CSVELPGRDEQYF | TGCAGCGTTGAACTCCCAGGGAGGGACGAGCAGTACTTC | TRBJ2-7 | TRBV29-1 | TRBD2 | -